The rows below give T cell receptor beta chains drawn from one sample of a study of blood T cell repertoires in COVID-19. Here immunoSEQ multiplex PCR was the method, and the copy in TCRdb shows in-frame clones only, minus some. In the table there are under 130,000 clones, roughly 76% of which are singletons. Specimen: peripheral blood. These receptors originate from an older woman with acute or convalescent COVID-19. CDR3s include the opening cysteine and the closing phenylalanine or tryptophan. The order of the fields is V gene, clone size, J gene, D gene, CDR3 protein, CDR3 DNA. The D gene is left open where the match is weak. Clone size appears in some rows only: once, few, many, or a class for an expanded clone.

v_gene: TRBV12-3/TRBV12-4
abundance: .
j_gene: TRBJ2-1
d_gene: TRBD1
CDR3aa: CASSRDSSNEQFF
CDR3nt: TGTGCCAGCAGTCGGGACAGTTCCAATGAGCAGTTCTTC

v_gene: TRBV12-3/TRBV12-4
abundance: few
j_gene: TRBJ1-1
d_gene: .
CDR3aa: CASSSQENTEAFF
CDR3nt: TGTGCCAGCAGTTCGCAGGAGAACACTGAAGCTTTCTTT

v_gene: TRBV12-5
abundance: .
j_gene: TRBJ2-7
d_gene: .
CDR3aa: CASGLARGSYEQYF
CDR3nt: TGTGCTAGTGGTTTGGCCCGCGGTTCCTACGAGCAGTACTTC

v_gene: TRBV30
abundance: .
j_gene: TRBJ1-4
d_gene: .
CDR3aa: CAWSVGQPGLGEKLFF
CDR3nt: TGTGCCTGGAGTGTGGGACAACCAGGGCTTGGCGAAAAACTGTTTTTT

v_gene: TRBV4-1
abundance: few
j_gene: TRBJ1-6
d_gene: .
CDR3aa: CASSPSRDNSPLHF
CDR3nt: TGCGCCAGCAGCCCGTCCAGGGATAATTCACCCCTCCACTTT

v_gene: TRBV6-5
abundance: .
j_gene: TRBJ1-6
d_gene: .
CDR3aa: CASSYGEESNSPLHF
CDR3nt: TGTGCCAGCAGTTACGGAGAGGAGAGTAATTCACCCCTCCACTTT

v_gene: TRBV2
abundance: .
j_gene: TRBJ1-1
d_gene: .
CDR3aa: CASSEGSLWQAFF
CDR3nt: TGTGCCAGCAGTGAGGGCTCCCTCTGGCAAGCTTTCTTT

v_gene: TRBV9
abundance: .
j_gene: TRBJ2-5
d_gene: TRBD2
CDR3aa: CASSVGASGRGKETQYF
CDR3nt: TGTGCCAGCAGCGTAGGGGCTAGCGGCCGGGGGAAGGAGACCCAGTACTTC

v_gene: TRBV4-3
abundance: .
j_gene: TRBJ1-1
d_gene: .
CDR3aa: CASSQDSQGWVEAFF
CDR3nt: TGCGCCAGCAGCCAAGATAGTCAGGGGTGGGTTGAAGCTTTCTTT

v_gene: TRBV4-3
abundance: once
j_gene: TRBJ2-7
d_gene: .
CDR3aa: CASSQSAVGGLSYEQYF
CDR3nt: TGCGCCAGCAGCCAATCGGCGGTAGGGGGATTATCCTACGAGCAGTACTTC

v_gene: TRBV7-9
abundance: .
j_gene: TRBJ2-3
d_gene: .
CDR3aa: CASGTGSGGIPPDTQYF
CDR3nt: TGTGCCAGCGGGACGGGTAGCGGAGGGATTCCTCCAGATACGCAGTATTTT

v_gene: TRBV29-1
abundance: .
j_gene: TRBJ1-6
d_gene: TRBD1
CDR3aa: CSGWGRGEYNSPLHF
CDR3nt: TGCAGCGGTTGGGGCAGGGGGGAATATAATTCACCCCTCCACTTT

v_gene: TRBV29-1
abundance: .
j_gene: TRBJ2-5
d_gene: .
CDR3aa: CSVESVPGETQYF
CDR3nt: TGCAGCGTTGAAAGTGTCCCCGGGGAGACCCAGTACTTC

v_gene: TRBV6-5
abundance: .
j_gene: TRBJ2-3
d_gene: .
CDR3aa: CASSYQGSTDTQYF
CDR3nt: TGTGCCAGCAGTTACCAGGGCAGCACAGATACGCAGTATTTT

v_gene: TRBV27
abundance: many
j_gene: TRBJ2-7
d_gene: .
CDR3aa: CASSLGGSSYEQYF
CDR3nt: TGTGCCAGCAGTTTAGGGGGGAGCTCCTACGAGCAGTACTTC

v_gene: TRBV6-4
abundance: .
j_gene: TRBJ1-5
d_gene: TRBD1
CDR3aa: CASKQVATGGANQPQHF
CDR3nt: TGTGCCAGCAAACAAGTAGCAACAGGGGGGGCGAATCAGCCCCAGCATTTT

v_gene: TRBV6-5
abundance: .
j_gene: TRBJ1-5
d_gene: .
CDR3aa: CASSSRLPLPGQPQHF
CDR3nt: TGTGCCAGCAGTTCGCGACTCCCCCTGCCAGGGCAGCCCCAGCATTTT

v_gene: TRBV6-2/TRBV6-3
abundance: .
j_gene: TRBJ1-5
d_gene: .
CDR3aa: CASSYGRTQPQHF
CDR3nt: TGTGCCAGCAGTTATGGGAGGACTCAGCCCCAGCATTTT

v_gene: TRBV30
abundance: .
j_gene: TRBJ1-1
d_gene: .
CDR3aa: CAWTALNTEAFF
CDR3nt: TGTGCCTGGACAGCGCTGAACACTGAAGCTTTCTTT

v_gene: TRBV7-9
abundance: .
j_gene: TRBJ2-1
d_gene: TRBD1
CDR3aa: CASSPTTGREQFF
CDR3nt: TGTGCCAGCAGCCCGACGACAGGGCGAGAGCAGTTCTTC

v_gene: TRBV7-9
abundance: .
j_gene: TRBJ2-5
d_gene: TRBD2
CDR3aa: CASSLARASGHVETQYF
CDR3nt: TGTGCCAGCAGCTTAGCTAGGGCTAGCGGACATGTGGAGACCCAGTACTTC

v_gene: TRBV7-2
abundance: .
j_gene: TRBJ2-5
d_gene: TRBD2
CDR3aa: CASSLSSGGETQYF
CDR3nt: TGTGCCAGCAGCTTAAGTAGCGGGGGAGAGACCCAGTACTTC

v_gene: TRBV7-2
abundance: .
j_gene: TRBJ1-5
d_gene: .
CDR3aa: CASSFGGSQPQHF
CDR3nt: TGTGCCAGCAGCTTTGGGGGGAGTCAGCCCCAGCATTTT

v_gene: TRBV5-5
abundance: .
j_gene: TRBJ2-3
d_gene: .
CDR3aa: CASSLAGWSTDTQYF
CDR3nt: TGTGCCAGCAGCTTGGCCGGGTGGAGCACAGATACGCAGTATTTT

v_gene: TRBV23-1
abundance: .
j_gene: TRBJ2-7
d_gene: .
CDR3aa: CARLLNHGDSSYEQYF
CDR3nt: TGCGCCAGGCTCCTCAACCACGGTGACAGTTCCTACGAGCAGTACTTC

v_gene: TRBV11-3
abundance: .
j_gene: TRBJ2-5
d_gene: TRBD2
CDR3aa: CASSLSGGLGETQYF
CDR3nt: TGTGCCAGCAGCTTAAGCGGGGGGCTGGGAGAGACCCAGTACTTC

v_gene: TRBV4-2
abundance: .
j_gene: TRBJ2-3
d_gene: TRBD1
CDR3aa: CASSRQGSTDTQYF
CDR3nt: TGTGCCAGCAGCCGACAGGGGTCGACAGATACGCAGTATTTT

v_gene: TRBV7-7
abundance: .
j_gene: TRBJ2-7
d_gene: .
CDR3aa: CASSLDRSSYEQYF
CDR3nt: TGTGCTAGCAGCTTAGACAGGTCCTCCTACGAGCAGTACTTC

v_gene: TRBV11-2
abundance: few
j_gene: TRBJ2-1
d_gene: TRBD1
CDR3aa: CASSPTGGAGNEQFF
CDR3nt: TGTGCCAGCAGCCCCACAGGGGGCGCAGGGAATGAGCAGTTCTTC

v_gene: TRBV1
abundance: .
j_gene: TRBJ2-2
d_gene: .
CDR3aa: CTSRPQGGAATGELFF
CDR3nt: TGCACCAGCAGGCCACAAGGGGGGGCCGCGACCGGGGAGCTGTTTTTT

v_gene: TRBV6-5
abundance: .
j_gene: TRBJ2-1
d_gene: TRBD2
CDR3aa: CASSLTSGAYNEQFF
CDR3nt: TGTGCCAGCAGTCTGACTAGCGGAGCATACAATGAGCAGTTCTTC

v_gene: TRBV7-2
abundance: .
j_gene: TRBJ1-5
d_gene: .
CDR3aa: CASSGQQNQPQHF
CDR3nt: TGTGCCAGCAGCGGACAGCAGAATCAGCCCCAGCATTTT

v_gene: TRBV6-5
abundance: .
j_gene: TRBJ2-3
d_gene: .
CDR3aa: CASSYWESTDTQYF
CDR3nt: TGTGCCAGCAGTTACTGGGAGAGCACAGATACGCAGTATTTT

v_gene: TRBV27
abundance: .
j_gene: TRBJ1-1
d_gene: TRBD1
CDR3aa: CASSQTGGWGEAFF
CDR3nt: TGTGCCAGCAGTCAGACAGGGGGCTGGGGTGAAGCTTTCTTT

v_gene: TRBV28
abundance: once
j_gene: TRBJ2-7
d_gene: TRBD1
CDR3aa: CASTNSLSRRAGQGAEEQYF
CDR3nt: TGTGCCAGCACCAACTCGCTCTCCAGAAGGGCTGGACAGGGGGCGGAAGAGCAGTACTTC

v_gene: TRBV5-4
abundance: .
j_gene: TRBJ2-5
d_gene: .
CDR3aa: CASSLGRISETQYF
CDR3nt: TGTGCCAGCAGCTTGGGGAGAATTAGCGAGACCCAGTACTTC

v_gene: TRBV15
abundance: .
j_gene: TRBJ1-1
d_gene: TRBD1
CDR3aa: CATSSPGTVNTEAFF
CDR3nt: TGTGCCACCAGCAGCCCCGGGACAGTGAACACTGAAGCTTTCTTT